This TCR beta chain was found in a study of regulatory T cells in long-lasting Graves disease (dated by TCRdb to 2020 to 2022). For the study in its entirety: Persistent Graves' disease meant more than 5 years of antithyroid drug treatment with TSH receptor autoantibodies that stayed positive. Patients with persistent Graves' disease were compared with patients with newly diagnosed Graves' disease using TCR sequencing and RNA sequencing of peripheral blood. The study was conducted in China and was registered as a clinical trial. A total of about 33 samples underwent TCR sequencing, from around 13 patients with persistent Graves' disease and 20 or so patients with newly diagnosed Graves' disease. In the clinical cohort, patients with persistent Graves' disease had used antithyroid drugs for an average of roughly ten years. Overall study results and their limits: Only peripheral blood was studied, because thyroid tissue, the primary lesion, was inaccessible. Only the TCR beta chain was sequenced and analyzed. Patients with persistent disease shared more public clonotypes (about 2,700) than newly diagnosed patients did (around 1,000). The authors acknowledged the small sample size as a limitation that may reduce accuracy. Persistent Graves' disease patients showed lower TCR Shannon entropy and fewer highly expanded clones than newly diagnosed patients, suggesting clonal expansion. Persistent disease showed preferential use of TRBV28, TRBJ1-2 and TRBJ2-5, whereas newly diagnosed disease favored TRBV20-1 and TRBJ2-1.

Including cysteine and phenylalanine, the CDR3 has 11 amino acids. Only the CDR3 DNA is retained, 33 bases long and in frame from the first base. V is pared back by 1 base and J by 8 bases, with 5 bases lying between the germline termini. Preparation of the library involved multiplex PCR. Sequencing was carried out with an Illumina HiSeq 4000. CDR3 regions were amplified by Arm-PCR with iRepertoire HTBI primers to construct TCR beta libraries. Before sequencing, the PCR products underwent gel purification. The published analysis was carried out like this. A total of some 65 TRBV and 14 TRBJ segments were identified across samples and were used for gene usage analysis of CDR3 amino acid clonotypes. Filtered high-quality paired reads were merged into contigs using COPE and FqMerger. Contigs were aligned with BLAST to IMGT TRBV, TRBD and TRBJ reference genes, and CDR3 was defined per IMGT. Any clonotype with a frequency above 0.1% was counted as a highly expanded clone. Shannon entropy served as the measure of repertoire diversity, while the Gini coefficient captured V-J evenness. Public clonotypes were defined as clonotypes shared by more than one individual. Through fastp at Q25 and MiXCR, TCRdb rebuilt clones from the public reads, retaining in-frame beta chains. Duplicate CDR3 protein sequences are folded into a single record with the most common DNA and genes. It is TCRdb's table, rather than the study itself, that gives the V and J calls and clone size. Within this sample are 650,000 to 850,000 distinct CDR3 sequences, with around 30% of them counted one time only. Jointly, the top ten make up under 55% of the sample.

This clonotype was detected a few times. This receptor's antigen is unknown. Base qualities are not provided; no much larger clone lies one nucleotide away. The intended sense of this specimen's time point label: persistent/refractory GD, antithyroid drugs over 5 years with positive TRAb. For both TCR sequencing and RNA sequencing, RNA was extracted from PBMCs in TRIzol. The diagnosis of Graves' disease followed American Thyroid Association guidelines. Recruitment of patients was carried out at an endocrinology department in Xi'an, China. Each patient gave approximately 9.7 milliliters of peripheral blood, collected in an EDTA anticoagulant tube. PBMCs were isolated by Ficoll Paque Plus density gradient separation without further T cell sorting. An Agilent 2100 Bioanalyzer and agarose gel were used to check RNA quality, while a NanoDrop 2000 measured RNA concentration.

This specimen was peripheral blood mononuclear cells (PBMCs), taken when the disease was refractory, from a patient treated with antithyroid drugs. The rearranged segments are TRBV12-3 or TRBV12-4 and TRBJ1-2; confidence is insufficient to name the D gene. This sequence was found in a female donor with Graves disease. The DNA sequence reads TGTGCCAGCAGTTTAGAGGGAGGCTACACCTTC. Its translation reads: CASSLEGGYTF.